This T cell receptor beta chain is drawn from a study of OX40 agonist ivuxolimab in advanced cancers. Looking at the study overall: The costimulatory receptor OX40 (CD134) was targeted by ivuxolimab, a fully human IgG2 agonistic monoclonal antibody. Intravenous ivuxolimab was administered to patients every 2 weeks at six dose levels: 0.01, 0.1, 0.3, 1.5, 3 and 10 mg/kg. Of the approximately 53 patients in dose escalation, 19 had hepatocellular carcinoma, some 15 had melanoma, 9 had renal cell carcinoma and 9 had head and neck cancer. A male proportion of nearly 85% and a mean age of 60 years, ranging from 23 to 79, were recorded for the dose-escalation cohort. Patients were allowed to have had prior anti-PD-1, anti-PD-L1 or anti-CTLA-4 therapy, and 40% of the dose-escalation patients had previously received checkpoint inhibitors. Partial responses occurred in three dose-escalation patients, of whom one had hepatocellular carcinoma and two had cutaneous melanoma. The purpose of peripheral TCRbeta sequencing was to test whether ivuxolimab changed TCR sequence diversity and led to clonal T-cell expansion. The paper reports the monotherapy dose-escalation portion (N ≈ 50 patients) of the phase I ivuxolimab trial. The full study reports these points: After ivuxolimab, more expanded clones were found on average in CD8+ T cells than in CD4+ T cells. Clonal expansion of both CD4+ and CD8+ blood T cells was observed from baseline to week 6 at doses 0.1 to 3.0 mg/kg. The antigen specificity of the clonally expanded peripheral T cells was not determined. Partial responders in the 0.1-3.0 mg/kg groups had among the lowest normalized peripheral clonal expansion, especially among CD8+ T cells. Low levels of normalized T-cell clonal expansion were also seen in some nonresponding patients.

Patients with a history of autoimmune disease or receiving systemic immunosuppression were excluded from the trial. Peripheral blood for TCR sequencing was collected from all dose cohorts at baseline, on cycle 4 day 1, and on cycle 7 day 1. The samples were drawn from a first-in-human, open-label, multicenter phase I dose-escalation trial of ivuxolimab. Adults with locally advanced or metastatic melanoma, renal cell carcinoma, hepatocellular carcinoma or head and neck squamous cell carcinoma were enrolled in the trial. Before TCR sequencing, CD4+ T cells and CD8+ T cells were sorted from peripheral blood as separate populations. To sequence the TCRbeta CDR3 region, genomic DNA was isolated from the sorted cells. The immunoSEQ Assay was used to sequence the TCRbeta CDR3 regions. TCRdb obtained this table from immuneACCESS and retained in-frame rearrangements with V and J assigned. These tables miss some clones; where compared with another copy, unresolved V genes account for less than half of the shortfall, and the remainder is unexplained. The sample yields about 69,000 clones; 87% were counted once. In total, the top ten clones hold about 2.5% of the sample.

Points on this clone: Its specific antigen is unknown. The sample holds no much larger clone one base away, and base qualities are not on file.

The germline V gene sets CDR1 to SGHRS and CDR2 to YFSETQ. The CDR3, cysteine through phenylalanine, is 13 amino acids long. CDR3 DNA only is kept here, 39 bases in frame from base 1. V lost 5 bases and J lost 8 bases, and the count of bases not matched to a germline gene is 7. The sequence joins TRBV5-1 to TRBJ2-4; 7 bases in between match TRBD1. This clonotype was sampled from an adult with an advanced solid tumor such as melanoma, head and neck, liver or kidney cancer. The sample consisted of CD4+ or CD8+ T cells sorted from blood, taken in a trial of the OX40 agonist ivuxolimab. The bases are TGCGCCAGCAGAGAAACAGGGGTGCACATTCAGTACTTC. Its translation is CASRETGVHIQYF.